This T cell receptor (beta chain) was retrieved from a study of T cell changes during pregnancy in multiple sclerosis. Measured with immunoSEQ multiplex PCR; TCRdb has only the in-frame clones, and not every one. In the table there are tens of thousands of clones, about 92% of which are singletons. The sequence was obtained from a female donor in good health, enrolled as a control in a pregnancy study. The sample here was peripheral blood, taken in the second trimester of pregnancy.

CDR3 loop: CASSEAAAGSYEQFF. CDR3 sequence (DNA): TGTGCCAGCAGTGAAGCAGCAGCGGGATCATATGAGCAGTTCTTC. The chain joins TRBV6-1 to TRBJ2-1, with 7 bases identical to TRBD2. There are 15 residues in the CDR3. The germline V gene has CDR1 MNHNS and CDR2 SASEGT. V trimming: 0 bases; J trimming: 8 bases; junction bases outside the gene matches: 7.